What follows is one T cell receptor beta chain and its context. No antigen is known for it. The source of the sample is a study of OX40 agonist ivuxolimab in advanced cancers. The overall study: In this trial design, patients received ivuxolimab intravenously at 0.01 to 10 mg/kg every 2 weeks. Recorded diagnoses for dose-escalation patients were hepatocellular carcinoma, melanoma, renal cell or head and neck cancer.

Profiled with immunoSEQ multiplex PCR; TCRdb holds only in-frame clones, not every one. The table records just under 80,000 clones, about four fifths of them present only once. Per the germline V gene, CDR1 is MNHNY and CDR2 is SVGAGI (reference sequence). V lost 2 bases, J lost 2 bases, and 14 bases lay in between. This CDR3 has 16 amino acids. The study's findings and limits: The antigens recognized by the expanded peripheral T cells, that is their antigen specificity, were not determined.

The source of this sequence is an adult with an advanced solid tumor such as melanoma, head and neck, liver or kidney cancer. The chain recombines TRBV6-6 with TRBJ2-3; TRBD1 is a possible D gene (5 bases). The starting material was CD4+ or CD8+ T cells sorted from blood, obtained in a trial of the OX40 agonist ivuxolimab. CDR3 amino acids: CASSYPPTGATDTQYF. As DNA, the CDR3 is TGTGCCAGCAGTTACCCCCCTACAGGAGCCACAGATACGCAGTATTTT.